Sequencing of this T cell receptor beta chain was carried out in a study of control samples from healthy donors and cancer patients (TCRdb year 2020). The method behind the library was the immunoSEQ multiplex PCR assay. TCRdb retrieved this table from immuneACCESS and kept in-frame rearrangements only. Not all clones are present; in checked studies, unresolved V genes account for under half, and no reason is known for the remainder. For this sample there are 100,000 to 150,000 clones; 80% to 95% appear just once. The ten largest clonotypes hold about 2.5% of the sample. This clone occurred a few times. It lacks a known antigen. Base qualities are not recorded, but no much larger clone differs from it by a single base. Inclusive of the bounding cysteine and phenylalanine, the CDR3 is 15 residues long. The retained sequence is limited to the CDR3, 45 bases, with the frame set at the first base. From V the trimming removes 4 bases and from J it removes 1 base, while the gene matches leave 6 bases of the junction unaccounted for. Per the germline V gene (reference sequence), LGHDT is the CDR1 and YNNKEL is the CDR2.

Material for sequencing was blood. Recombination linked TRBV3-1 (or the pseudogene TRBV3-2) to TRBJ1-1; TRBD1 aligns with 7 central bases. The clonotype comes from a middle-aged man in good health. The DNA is TGTGCCAGCAGCCGTACGGGACAGCCGAACACTGAAGCTTTCTTT. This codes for CASSRTGQPNTEAFF.